This record concerns one T cell receptor beta chain sequence. Only in-frame clones appear in the TCRdb table, and some are missing; sequencing was by immunoSEQ multiplex PCR. The data contain around 17,000 clones, approximately 75% of them singletons. This record belongs to a study of ipilimumab plus nivolumab after autologous stem cell transplantation. CDR3 size: 16 residues. Losses at the gene ends were 0 bases for V and 3 bases for J; bases not matched to a gene: 1. Per the germline V gene, CDR1 is SGHRS and CDR2 is YFSETQ. The specimen was PBMCs, collected in a trial of ipilimumab plus nivolumab as post-transplant consolidation. The genes are TRBV5-1 and TRBJ2-1, with 12 bases identical to TRBD2. This TCR was sampled from a male donor with diffuse large B-cell lymphoma. CDR3 sequence (DNA): TGCGCCAGCAGCTTGGAGACTAGCGGGAGCTACAATGAGCAGTTCTTC. This gives the protein CASSLETSGSYNEQFF. Filled out from reference TRBV5-1 and TRBJ2-1, the complete variable domain reads KAGVTQTPRYLIKTRGQQVTLSCSPISGHRSVSWYQQTPGQGLQFLFEYFSETQRNKGNFPGRFSGRQFSNSRSEMNVSTLELGDSALYLCASSLETSGSYNEQFFGPGTRLTVL.